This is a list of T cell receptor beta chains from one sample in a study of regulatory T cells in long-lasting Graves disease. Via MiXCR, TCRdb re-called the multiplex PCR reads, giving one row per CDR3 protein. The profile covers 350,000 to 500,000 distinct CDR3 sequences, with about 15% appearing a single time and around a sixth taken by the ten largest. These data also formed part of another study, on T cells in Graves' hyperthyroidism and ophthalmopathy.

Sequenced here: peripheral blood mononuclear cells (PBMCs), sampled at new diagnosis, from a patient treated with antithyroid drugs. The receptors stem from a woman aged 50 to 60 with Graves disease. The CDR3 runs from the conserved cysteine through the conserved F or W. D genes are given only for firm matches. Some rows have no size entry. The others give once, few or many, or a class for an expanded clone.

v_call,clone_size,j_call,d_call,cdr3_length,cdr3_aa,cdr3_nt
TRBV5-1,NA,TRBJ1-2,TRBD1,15,CASSIGGQGSYGYTF,TGCGCCAGCAGCATAGGGGGCCAAGGGAGCTATGGCTACACCTTC
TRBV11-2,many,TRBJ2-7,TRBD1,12,CASSPPGGKQYF,TGTGCCAGCAGCCCTCCAGGGGGCAAGCAGTACTTC
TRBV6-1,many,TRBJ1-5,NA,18,CASGLQESGTWSNQPQHF,TGTGCCAGCGGGCTACAGGAATCAGGGACTTGGAGCAATCAGCCCCAGCATTTT
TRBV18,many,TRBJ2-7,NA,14,CASSKQGREGEQYF,TGTGCCAGCTCAAAACAGGGAAGAGAGGGCGAGCAGTACTTC
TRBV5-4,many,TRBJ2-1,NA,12,CASSLVADEQFF,TGTGCCAGCAGCTTGGTGGCCGATGAGCAGTTCTTC
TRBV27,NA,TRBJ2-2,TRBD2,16,CASSLYLAGDPGELFF,TGTGCCAGCAGTTTATACCTAGCGGGAGATCCCGGGGAGCTGTTTTTT
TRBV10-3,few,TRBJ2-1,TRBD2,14,CAISDWLADNEQFF,TGTGCCATCAGTGACTGGCTAGCGGACAATGAGCAGTTCTTC
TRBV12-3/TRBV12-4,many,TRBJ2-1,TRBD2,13,CASRTGTSNEQFF,TGTGCCAGCAGGACCGGGACTAGCAATGAGCAGTTCTTC
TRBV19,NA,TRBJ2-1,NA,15,CASSIMTSSYNEQFF,TGTGCCAGTAGTATAATGACTAGTTCCTACAATGAGCAGTTCTTC
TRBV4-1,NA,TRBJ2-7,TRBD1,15,CASSERTGSSYEQYF,TGCGCCAGCAGCGAAAGGACAGGGAGCTCCTACGAGCAGTACTTC
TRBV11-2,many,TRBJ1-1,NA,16,CASSHYGSRSHTEAFF,TGTGCCAGCAGTCATTACGGGAGCAGGTCCCACACTGAAGCTTTCTTT
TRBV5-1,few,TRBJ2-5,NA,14,CASSWLGYQETQYF,TGCGCCAGCAGCTGGCTCGGCTACCAAGAGACCCAGTACTTC
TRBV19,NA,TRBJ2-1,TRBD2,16,CASTTLAGGPFNEQFF,TGTGCCAGTACCACACTAGCGGGAGGGCCGTTCAATGAGCAGTTCTTC
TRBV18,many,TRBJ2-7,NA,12,CASSPRQYEQYF,TGTGCCAGCTCACCTCGACAGTACGAGCAGTACTTC
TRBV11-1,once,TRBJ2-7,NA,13,CASSPRGADEQYF,TGTGCCAGTAGTCCCCGGGGGGCCGACGAGCAGTACTTC
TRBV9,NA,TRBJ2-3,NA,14,CASSPSGAGDTQYF,TGTGCCAGCAGCCCGTCGGGGGCTGGAGATACGCAGTATTTT
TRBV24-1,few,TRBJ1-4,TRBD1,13,CATSPGQTEKLFF,TGTGCCACCAGTCCGGGACAGACTGAAAAACTGTTTTTT
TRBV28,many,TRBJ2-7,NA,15,CASSWASGTNYEQYF,TGTGCCAGCAGTTGGGCCAGCGGGACAAACTACGAGCAGTACTTC
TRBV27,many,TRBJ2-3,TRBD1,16,CASSARTGVSTDTQYF,TGTGCCAGCAGTGCTCGGACAGGGGTTTCCACAGATACGCAGTATTTT
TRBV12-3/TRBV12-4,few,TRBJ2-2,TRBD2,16,CASSPGLAGSTGELFF,TGTGCCAGCAGTCCCGGACTAGCGGGTAGCACCGGGGAGCTGTTTTTT
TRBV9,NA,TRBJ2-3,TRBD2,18,CASSSPTQGLAHTDTQYF,TGTGCCAGCAGCTCCCCAACCCAGGGACTAGCGCACACAGATACGCAGTATTTT
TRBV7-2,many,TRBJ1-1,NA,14,CASSPRHIRGEAFF,TGTGCCAGCAGCCCCCGCCACATCCGGGGTGAAGCTTTCTTT
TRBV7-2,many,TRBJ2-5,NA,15,CASSSQGGLQETQYF,TGTGCCAGCAGCTCACAGGGGGGACTACAAGAGACCCAGTACTTC
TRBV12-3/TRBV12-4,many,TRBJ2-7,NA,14,CASSRRQPSYEQYF,TGTGCCAGCAGCAGACGACAGCCCTCCTACGAGCAGTACTTC
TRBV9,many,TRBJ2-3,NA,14,CASSTRTNTDTQYF,TGTGCCAGCAGCACGAGGACGAACACAGATACGCAGTATTTT
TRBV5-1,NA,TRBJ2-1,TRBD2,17,CASSRGLAGGPNNEQFF,TGCGCCAGCAGCAGGGGACTAGCGGGAGGGCCCAACAATGAGCAGTTCTTC
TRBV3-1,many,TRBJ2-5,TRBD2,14,CASSQVSGIQTQYF,TGTGCCAGCAGCCAAGTTAGCGGGATACAGACCCAGTACTTC
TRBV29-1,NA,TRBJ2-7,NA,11,CSVPGLYEQYF,TGCAGCGTACCCGGACTTTACGAGCAGTACTTC
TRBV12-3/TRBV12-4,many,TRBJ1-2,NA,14,CASSLLAGNYGYTF,TGTGCCAGCAGTTTGTTGGCAGGGAACTATGGCTACACCTTC
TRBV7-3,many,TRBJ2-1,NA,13,CASSPTSLGEQFF,TGTGCCAGCAGCCCTACTAGCCTTGGTGAGCAGTTCTTC
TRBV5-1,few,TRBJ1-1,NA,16,CASSFAGALGGTEAFF,TGCGCCAGCAGCTTTGCAGGGGCCCTCGGTGGTACTGAAGCTTTCTTT
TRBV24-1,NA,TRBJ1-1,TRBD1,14,CATSDSGGVTEAFF,TGTGCCACCAGTGACTCAGGGGGAGTTACTGAAGCTTTCTTT
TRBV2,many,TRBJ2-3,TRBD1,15,CASRPGTGLTDTQYF,TGTGCCAGCAGGCCCGGGACAGGGTTGACAGATACGCAGTATTTT
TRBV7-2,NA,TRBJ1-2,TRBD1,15,CASTPGQGANYGYTF,TGTGCCAGCACCCCCGGACAGGGGGCAAACTATGGCTACACCTTC
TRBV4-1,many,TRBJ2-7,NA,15,CASSQDRGESWEQYF,TGCGCCAGCAGCCAAGATAGGGGTGAATCGTGGGAGCAGTACTTC
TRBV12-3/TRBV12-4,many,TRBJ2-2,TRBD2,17,CATLTTTSGTNTGELFF,TGTGCCACCCTCACAACCACTAGCGGAACGAACACCGGGGAGCTGTTTTTT
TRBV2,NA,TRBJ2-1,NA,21,CASSESPTRDPRPGSYNEQFF,TGTGCCAGCAGTGAATCCCCCACTAGAGACCCCCGACCCGGCTCCTACAATGAGCAGTTCTTC
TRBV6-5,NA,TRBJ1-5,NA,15,CASSLGGSGSQPQHF,TGTGCCAGCAGTTTGGGGGGCTCAGGATCTCAGCCCCAGCATTTT
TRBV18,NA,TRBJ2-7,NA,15,CASSPSAGRSYEQYF,TGTGCCAGCTCACCCTCCGCGGGGAGGTCCTACGAGCAGTACTTC
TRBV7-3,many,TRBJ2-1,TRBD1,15,CASSLGTGQHNEQFF,TGTGCCAGCAGCCTCGGGACAGGACAACACAATGAGCAGTTCTTC
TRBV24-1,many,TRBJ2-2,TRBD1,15,CATSDTDRGTGELFF,TGTGCCACCAGTGATACGGACAGGGGGACCGGGGAGCTGTTTTTT
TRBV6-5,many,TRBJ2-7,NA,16,CANSYVGQGYSYEQYF,TGTGCCAACAGTTACGTAGGGCAGGGCTACTCCTACGAGCAGTACTTC
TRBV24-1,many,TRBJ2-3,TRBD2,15,CATSVISGRLMTQYF,TGTGCCACCAGTGTCATTAGCGGGAGGTTGATGACGCAGTATTTT
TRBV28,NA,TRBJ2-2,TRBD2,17,CASSHRPGLAGTGELFF,TGTGCCAGCAGTCACCGCCCGGGACTAGCGGGCACCGGGGAGCTGTTTTTT
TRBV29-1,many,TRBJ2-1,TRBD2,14,CSVVTSGVYNEQFF,TGCAGCGTTGTAACTAGCGGGGTTTACAATGAGCAGTTCTTC
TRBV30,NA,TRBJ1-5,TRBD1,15,CAWSRTGGTPGPQHF,TGTGCCTGGAGCCGGACAGGGGGTACCCCGGGGCCCCAGCATTTT
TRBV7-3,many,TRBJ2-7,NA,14,CASSLFRPYYEQYF,TGTGCCAGCAGCTTATTCAGGCCTTACTACGAGCAGTACTTC
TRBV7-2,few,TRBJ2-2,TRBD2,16,CASSTGSGRATGELFF,TGTGCCAGCAGCACAGGAAGCGGGAGGGCCACCGGGGAGCTGTTTTTT